This T cell receptor (beta chain) was profiled in a study of shared clonotypes between healthy human individuals. Here immunoSEQ multiplex PCR was the method, and the copy in TCRdb shows in-frame clones only, minus some. The sample lists more than 400,000 clones, about 96% occurring once. CDR3 length equals 14 residues. Germline assignment: CDR1 MNHEY and CDR2 SMNVEV (reference sequence). Trimming shortened V by 0 bases and J by 3 bases, and 3 bases separated the two germline ends. The clonotype was recovered from a woman aged 30 to 39 in good health. The sample consisted of naive CD4+ T cells sorted from blood. The sample's subset: CD45RA+ positively selected. The chain recombines TRBV27 with TRBJ2-6; no firm D call. CDR3 DNA sequence: TGTGCCAGCAGTTTATCTTATGGGGCCAACGTCCTGACTTTC. This translates into CASSLSYGANVLTF.